Listed below are T cell receptor beta chains from one sample, sequenced in a study of early T cells in non-severe SARS-CoV-2 infection. TCRdb fed the 5' RACE reads into MiXCR, producing one record per CDR3 protein. The sample contains fewer than 85,000 distinct CDR3 sequences, around 11% of which appear only once. The sample in question was whole blood, obtained at baseline. Receptors were obtained from an adult who was a healthcare worker with PCR-confirmed SARS-CoV-2 infection or an uninfected control (not recorded which). CDR3s include the opening cysteine and the closing phenylalanine or tryptophan. The D gene is left open where the match is weak. Some rows mark clone size as missing; the rest say once, few, many or name a class of expanded clone.

NA,few,TRBV3-1,TRBJ1-1,CASSRGEIRLNTEAFF,TGTGCCAGCAGCCGAGGGGAGATTCGGCTGAACACTGAAGCTTTCTTT
TRBD1,many,TRBV28,TRBJ1-1,CASSLLTTSGQGTEAFF,TGTGCCAGCAGTTTGTTAACAACTTCGGGACAGGGAACTGAAGCTTTCTTT
NA,NA,TRBV20-1,TRBJ2-1,CSVAGFSYENEQFF,TGCAGTGTGGCAGGGTTTTCTTATGAGAATGAGCAGTTCTTC
NA,many,TRBV7-2,TRBJ1-2,CASSKLPGHLNYGYTF,TGTGCCAGCAGCAAATTACCGGGACATCTGAACTATGGCTACACCTTC
NA,many,TRBV20-1,TRBJ2-1,CSAVPESSYNEQFF,TGCAGTGCAGTGCCTGAAAGCTCCTACAATGAGCAGTTCTTC
TRBD1,many,TRBV12-3/TRBV12-4,TRBJ2-7,CASSADRDFYEQYF,TGTGCCAGCAGCGCGGACAGGGACTTCTACGAGCAGTACTTC
TRBD1,NA,TRBV29-1,TRBJ2-2,CSVKQGSGELFF,TGCAGCGTTAAACAGGGGTCCGGGGAGCTGTTTTTT
TRBD1,NA,TRBV9,TRBJ1-2,CASSVVAGGYGYTF,TGTGCCAGCAGCGTAGTAGCAGGGGGCTATGGCTACACCTTC
NA,NA,TRBV27,TRBJ2-7,CASSANRDLSSYEQYF,TGTGCCAGCAGTGCCAACAGAGACCTAAGCTCCTACGAGCAGTACTTC
NA,NA,TRBV2,TRBJ2-3,CASRVEGDTQYF,TGTGCCAGCAGAGTTGAGGGGGATACGCAGTATTTT
TRBD2,NA,TRBV12-3/TRBV12-4,TRBJ2-1,CASRSGLAGRGEQFF,TGTGCCAGCAGGTCTGGACTAGCGGGCCGGGGTGAGCAGTTCTTC
NA,NA,TRBV9,TRBJ2-3,CASRAGRRHDTQYF,TGTGCCAGCAGGGCGGGGAGACGACACGATACGCAGTATTTT
NA,few,TRBV5-1,TRBJ1-2,CASSLSGGRRGYTF,TGCGCCAGCAGCTTGAGTGGAGGGCGAAGGGGCTACACCTTC
TRBD1,many,TRBV25-1,TRBJ1-2,CASSELNGLGQGVYGYTF,TGTGCCAGCAGTGAATTAAATGGTTTGGGACAGGGAGTTTATGGCTACACCTTC